These 20 T cell receptor beta chains were all obtained from the same sample, sequenced in a study of early T cells in non-severe SARS-CoV-2 infection. TCRdb re-called the 5' RACE reads through MiXCR, storing one row per CDR3 protein. The sample holds roughly 43,000 distinct CDR3 sequences, 5.4% seen once. This sample comprised whole blood, obtained at baseline. Every receptor here comes from an adult who was a healthcare worker with PCR-confirmed SARS-CoV-2 infection or an uninfected control (not recorded which).

This clonotype was seen many times. The chain carries TRBV10-2 and TRBJ2-7, with D possibly matching TRBD2 (5 bases). Trimming removed 2 bases at V and 3 bases at J, with 5 bases between. The CDR3 is made up of 12 amino acids. Looked up from germline, CDR1 is WSHSY and CDR2 is SAAADI. The DNA of the CDR3 is TGCGCCAGCAGTGAGGGGAGCTACGAGCAGTACTTC. Translated: CASSEGSYEQYF.

This clonotype was detected a few times. The rearrangement links TRBV30 to TRBJ1-6; D is unresolved. In germline, CDR1 is GTSNPN, CDR2 SVGIG (reference sequence). The CDR3 consists of 17 residues. The V end was cut by 0 bases, the J end by 0 bases, with 12 bases between. The CDR3 coding sequence is TGTGCCTGGAGTGTAAAGGAGGCCAGCTCCTATAATTCACCCCTCCACTTT. Translating it yields CAWSVKEASSYNSPLHF.

This clonotype was counted only a few times. The rearrangement joins TRBV3-1 to TRBJ1-1; D ambiguous. In germline, CDR1 is LGHDT, CDR2 YNNKEL (reference sequence). This CDR3 has 14 residues. With 0 bases removed from V and 1 base from J, the gap between germline ends came to 6 bases. The CDR3 reads CASSQDPRNTEAFF. CDR3 nucleotides: TGTGCCAGCAGCCAAGATCCGAGGAACACTGAAGCTTTCTTT.

In its sample, this clonotype was seen a few times. CDR3 DNA: TGCAGCGTTGAAGAGGGGAACTTGGAAAACACCATATATTTT. Its protein is CSVEEGNLENTIYF. V is TRBV29-1 and J is TRBJ1-3; unclear D gene. This CDR3 is built from 14 residues. Looked up from germline, CDR1 is SQVTM and CDR2 is ANQGSEA. The V and J ends lost 0 bases and 6 bases respectively, with 12 bases between them.

This clonotype was counted ten times or more. V usage is TRBV5-5 and J usage is TRBJ2-4, with D uncertain. CDR1 and CDR2 from the germline V gene are SGHKS and YYEKEE (reference sequence). This CDR3 has 15 amino acids. Trimming shortened V by 0 bases and J by 0 bases, and 7 bases separated the two germline ends. The CDR3 coding sequence is TGTGCCAGCAGCTTGGGAATACTAGCCAAAAACATTCAGTACTTC. Protein: CASSLGILAKNIQYF.

This clonotype was detected ten times or more. V is TRBV25-1 and J is TRBJ1-2, with D unclear. The CDR3 contains 15 residues. V was clipped by 3 bases and J by 0 bases, with 11 bases between them. Germline values: CDR1 MGHDK, CDR2 SYGVNS. CDR3 amino acids: CASSDHSHPNYGYTF. The CDR3 coding sequence is TGTGCCAGCAGTGATCATTCCCATCCTAACTATGGCTACACCTTC.

The chain carries TRBV7-7 and TRBJ2-7; 7 bases align to TRBD1. V was clipped by 5 bases and J by 3 bases; unmatched bases: 4. CDR1 and CDR2 from the germline V gene are SSHAT and FNYEAQ (reference sequence). The CDR3 runs 13 residues. The CDR3 coding sequence is TGTGCCAGCAGCCCTTCAGGGGGCTACGAGCAGTACTTC. This encodes CASSPSGGYEQYF.

Many counts were recorded for this clonotype. The DNA for the CDR3 is TGTGCCAGCAGTGACACGAGACAGGGGGTCGTCTATGGCTACACCTTC. Translating it yields CASSDTRQGVVYGYTF. The rearrangement joins TRBV6-4 to TRBJ1-2, with 9 bases that match TRBD1. V dropped 2 bases and J dropped 4; count of bases not matched to a gene: 8. The CDR3 runs 16 residues. Germline V CDR1 and CDR2: MRHNA, SNTAGT.

This clonotype was observed at least ten times. This chain connects TRBV19 to TRBJ2-7; no definite D call. Germline V lookup: CDR1 LNHDA, CDR2 SQIVND (reference sequence). The CDR3 length is 12 residues. Trimming shortened V by 4 bases and J by 2 bases, and 6 bases separated the two germline ends. CDR3 nucleotide sequence: TGTGCCAGTAGTAACTCACCCTACGAGCAGTACTTC. Translating it yields CASSNSPYEQYF.

This clonotype was found many times. V usage is TRBV29-1 and J usage is TRBJ2-5, with 8 bases that match TRBD2. The V gene's germline CDR1 is SQVTM and CDR2 ANQGSEA. The CDR3 has 13 amino acids. With V trimmed by 7 bases and J by 1 base, 5 bases remained unmatched. The CDR3 nucleotides are TGCAGCGCCGCCCTAGCGGGCCAAGAGACCCAGTACTTC. Translating it yields CSAALAGQETQYF.

The table lists this clonotype with many counts. The chain links TRBV29-1 to TRBJ2-7; TRBD2 might be the D (5 bases). V was trimmed by 3 bases and J by 2 bases, leaving 17 bases between them. The CDR3 totals 15 residues. From germline, CDR1 is SQVTM and CDR2 ANQGSEA. The CDR3 spells CSVDPGGSGTYEQYF. CDR3 nucleotide sequence: TGCAGCGTTGATCCGGGCGGGTCCGGAACCTACGAGCAGTACTTC.

The sample holds many counts of this clonotype. This chain joins TRBV7-9 and TRBJ2-3; D uncertain. Germline assignment: CDR1 SEHNR and CDR2 FQNEAQ (reference sequence). V was clipped by 3 bases and J by 5 bases, with 9 bases between them. This CDR3 has 13 amino acids. CDR3 sequence: CASSFYSQDTQYF. In DNA, the CDR3 is TGTGCCAGCAGCTTTTACAGTCAAGATACGCAGTATTTT.

This clonotype was seen at least ten times. J is TRBJ2-7 and V is TRBV6-1; D perhaps matches TRBD2 (6 bases). This CDR3 has 15 residues. Trimming left V 1 base short and J 2 bases short, with 12 bases between. CDR1 is MNHNS, CDR2 SASEGT, per germline. CDR3 region: CASSEDAGPPYEQYF. Written as DNA, the CDR3 is TGTGCCAGCAGTGAAGATGCGGGACCTCCCTACGAGCAGTACTTC.

In this sample, this clonotype turned up many times. V gene TRBV11-2 combines with J gene TRBJ2-7; D unclear. The CDR3 runs to 10 residues. With 5 bases removed from V and 3 bases from J, the gap between germline ends came to 2 bases. Germline CDR1 is SGHAT and CDR2 is FQNNGV. CDR3 loop: CASSLYEQYF. As DNA, the CDR3 is TGTGCCAGCAGCCTCTACGAGCAGTACTTC. Full variable domain (remainder filled in from reference TRBV11-2 and TRBJ2-7): EAGVAQSPRYKIIEKRQSVAFWCNPISGHATLYWYQQILGQGPKLLIQFQNNGVVDDSQLPKDRFSAERLKGVDSTLKIQPAKLEDSAVYLCASSLYEQYFGPGTRLTVT.

This clonotype was recorded many times. The chain combines TRBV29-1 with TRBJ1-1; 7 bases agree with TRBD1. Trimming cost V 8 bases and J 6 bases; bases outside gene matches: 12. The CDR3 is made up of 13 amino acids. Looked up from germline, CDR1 is SQVTM and CDR2 is ANQGSEA. CDR3 sequence reads: CSFRQGSFSEAFF. Here the CDR3 DNA reads TGCAGCTTCCGACAGGGATCTTTCTCTGAAGCTTTCTTT.

This clonotype was detected many times. The chain employs TRBV28 and TRBJ1-4; 8 bases are shared with TRBD1. Germline V gene data show CDR1 as MDHEN and CDR2 as SYDVKM. The CDR3 loop spans 15 amino acids. Losses at the gene ends were 4 bases for V and 8 bases for J; bases not matched to a gene: 9. CDR3 coding DNA: TGTGCCAGCAGTTCCGGACAGGGAAGGGGCGAAAAACTGTTTTTT. This codes for CASSSGQGRGEKLFF.

This clonotype was detected ten times or more. The V gene is TRBV4-1, the J gene TRBJ1-5, with unresolved D. CDR3 length equals 14 residues. V shed 1 base and J shed 3 bases, with 7 bases lying between them. CDR1 and CDR2 (germline): MGHRA, YSYEKL. The CDR3 DNA sequence: TGCGCCAGCAGCCAAGCGGCCCTCAATCAGCCCCAGCATTTT. Amino acid sequence: CASSQAALNQPQHF.

This clonotype has just a few counts. This chain joins TRBV19 and TRBJ2-7; possibly TRBD1 for D (6 bases). V lost 5 bases and J 7 bases, leaving 15 bases between the germline ends. Germline lookup yields CDR1 LNHDA and CDR2 SQIVND (reference sequence). The CDR3 has 13 amino acids. CDR3 sequence (DNA): TGTGCCAGTAGTCCCGGACAGTCCTTTGAGCAGTACTTC. Its protein is CASSPGQSFEQYF.

This clonotype was detected many times. The DNA for the CDR3 is TGTGCCAGCAGAAGACTAGCGGGAGGAAATACGCAGTATTTT. Encoded protein: CASRRLAGGNTQYF. The rearrangement uses TRBV11-2 and TRBJ2-3; 13 nucleotides align to TRBD2. CDR1 and CDR2 from the germline V gene are SGHAT and FQNNGV. V lost 6 bases to trimming and J lost 7 bases; unmatched junction nucleotides: 4. The CDR3 is 14 amino acids.

There are many counts of this clonotype. The chain recombines TRBV7-2 with TRBJ2-1; a weak D match, TRBD2 (5 bases). The CDR3 loop spans 15 amino acids. The germline gives CDR1 SGHTA, CDR2 FQGNSA. The V end was cut by 2 bases, the J end by 7 bases, with 15 bases between. CDR3 coding DNA: TGTGCCAGCAGCTTATGGGGAGCTCCGGGGAATGAGCAGTTCTTC. It is translated as CASSLWGAPGNEQFF.